A single sample is the source of the 23 T cell receptor beta chains below, sequenced in a study of blood T cells in healthy people across ages. A second 7 to 11 cycle PCR used barcoded and J-beta primers. TCRdb itself ran the 5' RACE reads through MiXCR, one entry per CDR3 protein. In the table there are about 830,000 distinct CDR3 sequences, 62% of which are singletons. Sequences were obtained from blood. These receptors were collected from a man aged 30 to 39 in good health.

CDR3 sequence reads: CASSVEGRMTYNEQFF. CDR3 DNA: TGTGCCAGCAGCGTAGAGGGCCGGATGACCTACAATGAGCAGTTCTTC. This chain uses TRBV9 with TRBJ2-1; D unresolved. Looked up from germline, CDR1 is SGDLS and CDR2 is YYNGEE. The V end lost 0 bases, the J end lost 2 bases, and 12 bases lay between the germline ends. The CDR3 runs 16 residues.

The V call is TRBV20-1, the J call TRBJ2-5; 9 nucleotides line up with TRBD1. The better agreement between TRBJ2-7 and the DNA end casts doubt on the J call. CDR3 length: 14 residues. Germline V gives CDR1 DFQATT, CDR2 SNEGSKA (reference sequence). CDR3 sequence (DNA): TGCAGTGCTATAACGACAGGGGGGACCTACGAGCAGTACTTC. Translating gives CSAITTGGTYEQYF.

This clonotype has only a few counts. This may stem from a read error, because a much larger clone lies one nucleotide away. V is TRBV7-2 and J is TRBJ2-7; no reliable D call. The J call is in doubt because the DNA end fits TRBJ2-5 better. Germline V CDR1 and CDR2: SGHTA, FQGNSA. There are 14 residues in the CDR3. CDR3 sequence reads: CASSVAGKGKTQYF. The CDR3 DNA is TGTGCCAGCAGCGTAGCAGGAAAAGGAAAGACCCAGTACTTC.

The chain is built from TRBV7-3 and TRBJ2-3, with TRBD1 matching 7 bases. V was clipped by 0 bases and J by 7 bases; unmatched bases: 7. Looked up from germline, CDR1 is SGHTA and CDR2 is FQGTGA. There are 15 residues in the CDR3. The CDR3 DNA is TGTGCCAGCAGCTTAACGTCGGACAGGTTCAATACGCAGTATTTT. Amino acids: CASSLTSDRFNTQYF.

The chain links TRBV6-5 to TRBJ2-6; unclear D gene. Between the trimmed V and J ends, which lost 8 bases and 0 bases, there was a span of 11 bases. This CDR3 comprises 15 residues. CDR1 and CDR2 (germline): MNHEY, SVGAGI. For the CDR3, the DNA is TGTGCCAGCGGACGGGCAAGCTCTGGGGCCAACGTCCTGACTTTC. Translation: CASGRASSGANVLTF.

The genes are TRBV7-2 and TRBJ2-4; possibly TRBD1 for D (5 bases). Judging by the DNA end, TRBJ2-7 fits better; the J call may be wrong. The length of the CDR3 is 14 residues. Germline lookup yields CDR1 SGHTA and CDR2 FQGNSA. The CDR3 DNA reads as TGTGCCAGCAGCTTAGAGGCGGACACCTACGAGCAGTACTTC. This gives the protein CASSLEADTYEQYF.

This clonotype has just a few counts. The chain is built from TRBV7-8 and TRBJ1-2, with D perhaps TRBD1 (5 bases). The germline V and J ends were trimmed by 3 bases and 5 bases, with 16 bases remaining between them. This CDR3 is built from 15 residues. Germline V gene data show CDR1 as SGHVS and CDR2 as FQNEAQ. The CDR3 DNA follows: TGTGCCAGCAGCTTCGACGGACACGGGACTTATGGCTACACCTTC. Translation: CASSFDGHGTYGYTF.

This clonotype was found once. V gene TRBV28 combines with J gene TRBJ1-2; possibly TRBD1 for D (5 bases). Germline values: CDR1 MDHEN, CDR2 SYDVKM. Trimming removed 11 bases from V and 6 bases from J, with 16 bases in between. The CDR3 has 12 amino acids. Here the CDR3 reads CAGATVGDGYTF. The CDR3 nucleotides read TGTGCCGGAGCGACAGTAGGGGATGGCTACACCTTC.

This clonotype was recorded a few times. The V call is TRBV29-1, the J call TRBJ2-7, with 10 bases matching TRBD2. The CDR3 runs 14 residues. After removal of 3 bases from V and 7 bases from J, the junction contained 9 bases not matched to a gene. CDR1 SQVTM and CDR2 ANQGSEA come from the germline V gene. CDR3 sequence (DNA): TGCAGCGTTGATGAAGCGGGGGGGCCGGGAGAGCAGTACTTC. It encodes CSVDEAGGPGEQYF.

V usage is TRBV5-1 and J usage is TRBJ2-7; 7 bases are a match to TRBD1. In germline, CDR1 is SGHRS, CDR2 YFSETQ. CDR3 length equals 15 residues. J gave up 0 bases and V 5 bases, and 8 bases lay outside the gene matches. The DNA of the CDR3 is TGCGCCAGCAGGTCCGGGACAGAGACCTCCTACGAGCAGTACTTC. Protein: CASRSGTETSYEQYF.

The chain uses TRBV4-3 and TRBJ2-3, with TRBD2 identical over 10 bases. CDR3 length: 17 amino acids. Germline CDR1 reads LGHNA; CDR2 reads YSLEER. The V gene end was trimmed by 2 bases and the J gene end by 2 bases; junction bases not matched to a gene: 7. CDR3 bases: TGCGCCAGCAGCCAATCTGGAACTAGCGGGGTCACAGATACGCAGTATTTT. Its protein is CASSQSGTSGVTDTQYF.

To note about this clonotype: Given a far larger clone just one base away, this is likely a sequencing read error. V gene TRBV7-2 combines with J gene TRBJ2-1, with D possibly being TRBD2 (5 bases). The CDR3 contains 11 residues. Deletions cut 5 bases from V and 13 bases from J, with 12 bases between. Germline CDR1 SGHTA, CDR2 FQGNSA. In DNA, the CDR3 is TGTGCCAGCAGCCCCGGGGAGACCCAGTTCTTC. It encodes CASSPGETQFF.

The V and J genes are TRBV29-1 and TRBJ2-5; TRBD1 agrees at 7 bases. V trimming: 2 bases; J trimming: 2 bases; junction bases outside the gene matches: 5. In germline, CDR1 is SQVTM, CDR2 ANQGSEA. This CDR3 is built from 14 residues. The CDR3 spells CSVEKGGLQETQYF. The CDR3 DNA reads as TGCAGCGTTGAAAAAGGGGGCCTTCAAGAGACCCAGTACTTC. Variable domain in full (rest from reference TRBV29-1 and TRBJ2-5): SAVISQKPSRDICQRGTSLTIQCQVDSQVTMMFWYRQQPGQSLTLIATANQGSEATYESGFVIDKFPISRPNLTFSTLTVSNMSPEDSSIYLCSVEKGGLQETQYFGPGTRLLVL.

V is TRBV7-2 and J is TRBJ2-7; TRBD1 is a possible D gene (6 bases). V lost 4 bases and J 1 base, leaving 14 bases between the germline ends. The CDR3 extends over 15 amino acids. From germline, CDR1 is SGHTA and CDR2 FQGNSA. CDR3 in DNA: TGTGCCAGCAGCTCCAGGGGACCTCCATCCTACGAGCAGTACTTC. It is translated as CASSSRGPPSYEQYF.

This clonotype was counted a few times. V gene TRBV9 combines with J gene TRBJ1-2, with D possibly matching TRBD1 (6 bases). CDR1 SGDLS and CDR2 YYNGEE come from the germline V gene. The CDR3 is 14 residues long. The V and J ends lost 3 bases and 6 bases respectively, with 15 bases between them. The DNA for the CDR3 is TGTGCCAGCAGCGCATTCAGCCAGGGGAATGGCTACACCTTC. This gives the protein CASSAFSQGNGYTF.

The rearrangement links TRBV27 to TRBJ2-7; D might be TRBD2 (5 bases). The V and J ends lost 2 bases and 2 bases respectively, with 16 bases between them. In germline, CDR1 is MNHEY, CDR2 SMNVEV (reference sequence). The CDR3 totals 16 residues. The CDR3 region is CASSLHSGMLTYEQYF. The CDR3 nucleotides read TGTGCCAGCAGTTTACACTCCGGGATGCTAACCTACGAGCAGTACTTC.

This sequence joins TRBV14 and TRBJ2-4, with D hard to call. TRBJ2-7 explains the end of the DNA better; the J call may be wrong. The CDR3 contains 16 residues. Germline CDR1 reads SGHDN; CDR2 reads FVKESK. The CDR3: CASSQDPATSSYEQYF. The CDR3 region has the DNA TGTGCCAGCAGCCAAGATCCCGCAACGAGCTCCTACGAGCAGTACTTC.

The chain couples TRBV7-2 to TRBJ2-3; perhaps TRBD2 as D (5 bases). Germline lookup yields CDR1 SGHTA and CDR2 FQGNSA. The CDR3 totals 10 residues. V lost 5 bases, J lost 10 bases, and 7 bases lay in between. CDR3 in DNA: TGTGCCAGCAGCCAGGAGGCGCAGTATTTT. It codes for CASSQEAQYF.

The rearrangement joins TRBV9 to TRBJ1-2, with a weak D call TRBD1 (5 bases). There are 16 residues in the CDR3. The germline V and J ends were trimmed by 0 bases and 4 bases, with 16 bases remaining between them. The germline gives CDR1 SGDLS, CDR2 YYNGEE. The CDR3 DNA is TGTGCCAGCAGCGTAGCTCTTACGGGGGACTCCTATGGCTACACCTTC. This translates into CASSVALTGDSYGYTF.

V gene TRBV11-1 combines with J gene TRBJ2-6, with D perhaps assigned TRBD1 or TRBD2 (5 bases each). Germline V gives CDR1 SGHAT, CDR2 FQDESV (reference sequence). This CDR3 is built from 21 residues. Trimming stripped 2 bases from V and 1 base from J, with 24 bases between. The CDR3: CASSLYSPGHGASSGANVLTF. The CDR3 nucleotides are TGTGCCAGCAGCTTATATTCTCCCGGACACGGGGCTTCGTCTGGGGCCAACGTCCTGACTTTC.

This chain joins TRBV4-2 and TRBJ2-4, with D perhaps matching TRBD2 (7 bases). The better agreement between TRBJ2-7 and the DNA end casts doubt on the J call. The CDR3 extends over 15 amino acids. Germline V gene sequence: CDR1 LGHNA, CDR2 YNFKEQ. The CDR3 here is CASSQSGGLAYEQYF. CDR3 sequence (DNA): TGTGCCAGCAGCCAATCCGGGGGGCTTGCCTACGAGCAGTACTTC.

This chain links TRBV2 with TRBJ2-5; D is unresolved. Germline V gene sequence: CDR1 SNHLY, CDR2 FYNNEI. Trimming cost V 6 bases and J 5 bases, with 13 bases left between them. The CDR3 extends over 13 amino acids. The CDR3 DNA is TGTGCCAGCAGACTGCTTGGCGTCGAGACCCAGTACTTC. Translating it yields CASRLLGVETQYF.

J is TRBJ2-5 and V is TRBV6-2 or TRBV6-3; TRBD2 matches 7 bases. V dropped 5 bases and J dropped 6; count of bases not matched to a gene: 9. The CDR3 sequence is 14 residues long. Germline values: CDR1 MNHEY, CDR2 SVGEGT. The CDR3 region has the DNA TGTGCCAGCAGTAGAGCGGGATTTGAGAAGACCCAGTACTTC. It codes for CASSRAGFEKTQYF.